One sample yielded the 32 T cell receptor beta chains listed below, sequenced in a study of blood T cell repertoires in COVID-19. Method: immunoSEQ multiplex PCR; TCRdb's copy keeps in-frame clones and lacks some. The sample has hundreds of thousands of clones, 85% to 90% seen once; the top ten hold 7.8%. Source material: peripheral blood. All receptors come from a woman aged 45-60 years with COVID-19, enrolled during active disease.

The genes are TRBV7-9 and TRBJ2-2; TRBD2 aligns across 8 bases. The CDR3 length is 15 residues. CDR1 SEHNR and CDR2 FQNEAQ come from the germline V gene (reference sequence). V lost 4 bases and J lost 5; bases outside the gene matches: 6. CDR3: CASSSGGAFTGELFF. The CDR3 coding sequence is TGTGCCAGCAGCTCCGGGGGGGCATTTACCGGGGAGCTGTTTTTT.

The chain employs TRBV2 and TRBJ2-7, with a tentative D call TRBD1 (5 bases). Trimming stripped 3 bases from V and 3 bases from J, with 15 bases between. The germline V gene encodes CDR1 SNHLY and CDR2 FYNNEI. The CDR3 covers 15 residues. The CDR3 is CASSDPRVMGYEQYF. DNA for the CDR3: TGTGCCAGCAGTGACCCCAGGGTAATGGGCTACGAGCAGTACTTC.

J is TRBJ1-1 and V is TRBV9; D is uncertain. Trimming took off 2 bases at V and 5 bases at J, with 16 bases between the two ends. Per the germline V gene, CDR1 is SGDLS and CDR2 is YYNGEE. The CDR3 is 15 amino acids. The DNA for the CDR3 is TGTGCCAGCAGCGTCCGGGCCCTAGGGAGGACTGAAGCTTTCTTT. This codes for CASSVRALGRTEAFF. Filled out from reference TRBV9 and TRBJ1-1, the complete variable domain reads DSGVTQTPKHLITATGQRVTLRCSPRSGDLSVYWYQQSLDQGLQFLIQYYNGEERAKGNILERFSAQQFPDLHSELNLSSLELGDSALYFCASSVRALGRTEAFFGQGTRLTVV.

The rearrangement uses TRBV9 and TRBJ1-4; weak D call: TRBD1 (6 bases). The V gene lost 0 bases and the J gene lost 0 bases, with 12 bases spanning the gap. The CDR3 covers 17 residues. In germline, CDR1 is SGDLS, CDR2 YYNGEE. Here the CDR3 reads CASSVGGTSATNEKLFF. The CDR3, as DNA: TGTGCCAGCAGCGTAGGGGGGACAAGCGCAACTAATGAAAAACTGTTTTTT.

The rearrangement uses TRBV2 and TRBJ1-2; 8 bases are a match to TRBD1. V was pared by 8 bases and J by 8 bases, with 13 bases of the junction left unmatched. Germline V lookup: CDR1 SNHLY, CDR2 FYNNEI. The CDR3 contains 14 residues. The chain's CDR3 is CASGIQGAREGYTF. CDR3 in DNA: TGTGCCAGCGGGATTCAGGGGGCGAGGGAGGGCTACACCTTC. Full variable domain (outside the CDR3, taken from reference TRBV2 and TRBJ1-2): EPEVTQTPSHQVTQMGQEVILRCVPISNHLYFYWYRQILGQKVEFLVSFYNNEISEKSEIFDDQFSVERPDGSNFTLKIRSTKLEDSAMYFCASGIQGAREGYTFGSGTRLTVV.

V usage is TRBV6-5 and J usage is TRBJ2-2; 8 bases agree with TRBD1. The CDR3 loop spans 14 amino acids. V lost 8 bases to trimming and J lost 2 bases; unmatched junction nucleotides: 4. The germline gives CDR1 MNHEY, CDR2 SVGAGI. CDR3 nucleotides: TGTGCCAGCGGACAGGGACCTAACACCGGGGAGCTGTTTTTT. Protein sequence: CASGQGPNTGELFF.

The CDR3 protein is CASSNRDRGSNEKLFF. CDR3 DNA: TGTGCCAGCAGCAACCGGGACAGGGGATCCAATGAAAAACTGTTTTTT. This chain uses TRBV2 with TRBJ1-4; 10 bases map to TRBD1. This CDR3 is built from 16 residues. CDR1 SNHLY and CDR2 FYNNEI come from the germline V gene. Trimming removed 6 bases from V and 5 bases from J; junction bases left unmatched: 9.

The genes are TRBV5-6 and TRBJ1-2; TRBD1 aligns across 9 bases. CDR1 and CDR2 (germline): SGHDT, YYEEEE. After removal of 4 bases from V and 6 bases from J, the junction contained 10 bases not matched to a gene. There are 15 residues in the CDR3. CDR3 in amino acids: CASSRGTGNANGYTF. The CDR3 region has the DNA TGTGCCAGCAGCCGTGGGACAGGGAACGCAAATGGCTACACCTTC.

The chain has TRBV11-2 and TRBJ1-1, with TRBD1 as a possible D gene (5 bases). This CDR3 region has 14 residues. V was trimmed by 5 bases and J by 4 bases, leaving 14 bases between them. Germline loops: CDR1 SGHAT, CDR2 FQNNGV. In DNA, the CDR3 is TGTGCCAGCAGCCCTTCGGGGGGTTTCACTGAAGCTTTCTTT. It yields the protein CASSPSGGFTEAFF. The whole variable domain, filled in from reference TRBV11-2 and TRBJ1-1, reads EAGVAQSPRYKIIEKRQSVAFWCNPISGHATLYWYQQILGQGPKLLIQFQNNGVVDDSQLPKDRFSAERLKGVDSTLKIQPAKLEDSAVYLCASSPSGGFTEAFFGQGTRLTVV.

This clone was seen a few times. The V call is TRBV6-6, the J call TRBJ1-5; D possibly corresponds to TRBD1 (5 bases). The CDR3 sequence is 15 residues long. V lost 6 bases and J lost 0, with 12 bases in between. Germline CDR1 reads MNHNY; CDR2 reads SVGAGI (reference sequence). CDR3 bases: TGTGCCAGCAGCGGGACTCTCGGTAGCAATCAGCCCCAGCATTTT. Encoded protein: CASSGTLGSNQPQHF.

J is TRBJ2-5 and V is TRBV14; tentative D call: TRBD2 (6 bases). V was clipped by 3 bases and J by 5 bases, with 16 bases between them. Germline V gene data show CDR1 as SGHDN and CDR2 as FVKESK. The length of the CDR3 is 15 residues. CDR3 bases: TGTGCCAGCAGCCAGGAAGGAGGGTCCGGGGAGACCCAGTACTTC. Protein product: CASSQEGGSGETQYF.

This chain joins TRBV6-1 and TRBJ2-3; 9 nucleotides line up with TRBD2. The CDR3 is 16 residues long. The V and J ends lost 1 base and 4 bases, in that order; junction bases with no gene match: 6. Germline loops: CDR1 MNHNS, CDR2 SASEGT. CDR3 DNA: TGTGCCAGCAGTGAAGGAGGCGGGGGGGCCGCAGATACGCAGTATTTT. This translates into CASSEGGGGAADTQYF.

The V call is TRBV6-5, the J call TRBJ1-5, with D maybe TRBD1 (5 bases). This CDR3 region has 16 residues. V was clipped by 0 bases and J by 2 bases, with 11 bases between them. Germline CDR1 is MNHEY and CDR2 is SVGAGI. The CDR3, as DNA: TGTGCCAGCAGTTACTCGGGGCCGACGGGCAATCAGCCCCAGCATTTT. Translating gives CASSYSGPTGNQPQHF.

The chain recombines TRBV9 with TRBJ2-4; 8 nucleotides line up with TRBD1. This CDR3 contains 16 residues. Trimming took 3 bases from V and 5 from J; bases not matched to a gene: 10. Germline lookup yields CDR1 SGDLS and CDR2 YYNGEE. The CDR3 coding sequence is TGTGCCAGCAGCGACAAGGCCGGACAGGGAGAAAACATTCAGTACTTC. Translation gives CASSDKAGQGENIQYF.

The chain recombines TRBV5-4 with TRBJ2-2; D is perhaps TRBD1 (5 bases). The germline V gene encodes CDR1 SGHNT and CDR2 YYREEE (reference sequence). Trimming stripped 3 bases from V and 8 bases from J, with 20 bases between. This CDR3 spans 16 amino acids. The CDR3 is CASSSQGGRILGELFF. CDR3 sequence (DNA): TGTGCCAGCAGCTCTCAGGGCGGCCGGATTTTGGGGGAGCTGTTTTTT.

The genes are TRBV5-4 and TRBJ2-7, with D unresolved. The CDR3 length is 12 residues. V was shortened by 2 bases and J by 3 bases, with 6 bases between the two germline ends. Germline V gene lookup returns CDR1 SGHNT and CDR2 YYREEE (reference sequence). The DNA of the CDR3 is TGTGCCAGCAGCTTCCGCGGCTACGAGCAGTACTTC. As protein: CASSFRGYEQYF.

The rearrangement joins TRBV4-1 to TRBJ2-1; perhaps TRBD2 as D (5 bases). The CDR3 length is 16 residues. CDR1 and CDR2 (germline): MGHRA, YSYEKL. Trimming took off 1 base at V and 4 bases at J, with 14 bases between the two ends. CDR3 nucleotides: TGCGCCAGCAGCCAAGGCCAATGGCTAGCATACAATGAGCAGTTCTTC. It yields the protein CASSQGQWLAYNEQFF.

CDR3 DNA sequence: TGTGCCAGTAGCCCTGATAGCTCGAACTACGAGCAGTACTTC. Translated: CASSPDSSNYEQYF. This chain links TRBV19 with TRBJ2-7; D ambiguous. CDR3 length: 14 residues. Trimming removed 6 bases at V and 3 bases at J, with 15 bases between. Germline values: CDR1 LNHDA, CDR2 SQIVND (reference sequence).

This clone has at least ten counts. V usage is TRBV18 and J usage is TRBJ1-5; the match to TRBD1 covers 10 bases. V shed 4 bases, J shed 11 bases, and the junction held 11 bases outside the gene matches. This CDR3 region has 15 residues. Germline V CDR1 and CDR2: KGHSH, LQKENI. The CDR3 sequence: CASSRTGQGNEAQHF. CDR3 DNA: TGTGCCAGCTCACGGACGGGACAGGGGAATGAGGCCCAGCATTTT.

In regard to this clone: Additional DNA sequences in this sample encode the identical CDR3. CDR3 region: CASSQGSYEQYF. DNA for the CDR3: TGTGCCAGCAGCCAGGGCAGCTACGAGCAGTACTTC. V gene TRBV3-1 (or the pseudogene TRBV3-2) combines with J gene TRBJ2-7; D not resolved. CDR3 length: 12 residues. Trimming shortened V by 3 bases and J by 3 bases, and 6 bases separated the two germline ends. Germline CDR1 reads LGHDT; CDR2 reads YNNKEL (reference sequence).

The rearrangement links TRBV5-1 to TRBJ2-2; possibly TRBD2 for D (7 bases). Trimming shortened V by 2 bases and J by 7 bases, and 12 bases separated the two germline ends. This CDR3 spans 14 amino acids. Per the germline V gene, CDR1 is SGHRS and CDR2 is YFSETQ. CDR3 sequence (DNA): TGCGCCAGCAGCTTTACAGGGAGGGGCGGGGAGCTGTTTTTT. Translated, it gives CASSFTGRGGELFF. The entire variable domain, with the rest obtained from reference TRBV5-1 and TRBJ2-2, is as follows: KAGVTQTPRYLIKTRGQQVTLSCSPISGHRSVSWYQQTPGQGLQFLFEYFSETQRNKGNFPGRFSGRQFSNSRSEMNVSTLELGDSALYLCASSFTGRGGELFFGEGSRLTVL.

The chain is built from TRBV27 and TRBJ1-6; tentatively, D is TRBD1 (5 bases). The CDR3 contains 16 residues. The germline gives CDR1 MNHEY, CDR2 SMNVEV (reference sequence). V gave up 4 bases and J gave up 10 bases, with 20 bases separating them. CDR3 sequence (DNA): TGTGCCAGCAGTTCCCCAGGGATGGGTGTATACTCACCCCTCCACTTT. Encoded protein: CASSSPGMGVYSPLHF.

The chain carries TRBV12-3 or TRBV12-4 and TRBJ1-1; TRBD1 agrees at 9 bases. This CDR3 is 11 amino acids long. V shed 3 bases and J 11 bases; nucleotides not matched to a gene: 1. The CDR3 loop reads CASSFGQGAFF. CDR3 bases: TGTGCCAGCAGTTTTGGACAGGGGGCTTTCTTT.

CDR3 amino acids: CASSYPGGRGYEQYF. The DNA for the CDR3 is TGTGCCAGCAGTTACCCAGGGGGACGGGGCTACGAGCAGTACTTC. The chain is built from TRBV6-5 and TRBJ2-7, with 7 bases fitting TRBD1. This CDR3 is built from 15 residues. Germline values: CDR1 MNHEY, CDR2 SVGAGI. V was clipped by 2 bases and J by 3 bases; unmatched bases: 7.

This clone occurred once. The CDR3 region is CASSLGRSTDTQYF. CDR3 coding DNA: TGTGCCAGCAGCTTGGGGCGGAGCACAGATACGCAGTATTTT. This chain links TRBV11-3 with TRBJ2-3, with a weak D call TRBD1 (5 bases). Per the germline V gene, CDR1 is SGHNT and CDR2 is YENEEA. CDR3 size: 14 residues. V lost 3 bases, J lost 0 bases, and 7 bases lay in between.

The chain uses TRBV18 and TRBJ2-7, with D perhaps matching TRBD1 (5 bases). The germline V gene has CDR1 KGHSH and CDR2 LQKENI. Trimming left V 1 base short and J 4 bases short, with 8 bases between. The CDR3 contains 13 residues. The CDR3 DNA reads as TGTGCCAGCTCACCACAGGGGCGGTACGAGCAGTACTTC. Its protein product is CASSPQGRYEQYF.

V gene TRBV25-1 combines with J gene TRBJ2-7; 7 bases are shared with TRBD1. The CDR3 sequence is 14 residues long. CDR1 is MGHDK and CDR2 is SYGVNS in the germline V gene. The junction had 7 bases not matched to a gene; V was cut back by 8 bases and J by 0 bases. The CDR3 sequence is CASRRDSLSYEQYF. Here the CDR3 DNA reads TGTGCCAGCCGCCGGGACAGCCTCTCCTACGAGCAGTACTTC.

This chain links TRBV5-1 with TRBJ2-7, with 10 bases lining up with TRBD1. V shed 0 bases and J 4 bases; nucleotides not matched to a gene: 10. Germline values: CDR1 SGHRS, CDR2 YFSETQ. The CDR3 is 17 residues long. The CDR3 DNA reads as TGCGCCAGCAGCTTGGCGCTCCGACAGGGGGCGTCTTACGAGCAGTACTTC. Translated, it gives CASSLALRQGASYEQYF.

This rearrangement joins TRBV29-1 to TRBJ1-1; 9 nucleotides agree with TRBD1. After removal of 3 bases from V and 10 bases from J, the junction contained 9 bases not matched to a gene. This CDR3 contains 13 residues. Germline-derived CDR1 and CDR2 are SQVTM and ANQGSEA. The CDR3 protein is CSVDFPGTGTAFF. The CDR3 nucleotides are TGCAGCGTTGATTTCCCCGGGACAGGGACAGCTTTCTTT.

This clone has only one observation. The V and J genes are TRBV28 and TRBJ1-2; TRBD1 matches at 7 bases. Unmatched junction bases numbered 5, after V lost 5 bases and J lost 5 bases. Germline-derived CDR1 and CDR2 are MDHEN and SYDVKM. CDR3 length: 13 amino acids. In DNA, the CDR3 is TGTGCCAGCAGTAACGACAGGGTGTATGGCTACACCTTC. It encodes CASSNDRVYGYTF.

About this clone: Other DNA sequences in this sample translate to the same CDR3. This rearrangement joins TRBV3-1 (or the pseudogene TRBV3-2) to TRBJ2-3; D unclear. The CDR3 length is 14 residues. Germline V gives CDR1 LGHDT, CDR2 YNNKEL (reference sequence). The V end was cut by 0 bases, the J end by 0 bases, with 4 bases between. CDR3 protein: CASSQDTSTDTQYF. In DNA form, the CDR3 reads TGTGCCAGCAGCCAAGATACTAGCACAGATACGCAGTATTTT.

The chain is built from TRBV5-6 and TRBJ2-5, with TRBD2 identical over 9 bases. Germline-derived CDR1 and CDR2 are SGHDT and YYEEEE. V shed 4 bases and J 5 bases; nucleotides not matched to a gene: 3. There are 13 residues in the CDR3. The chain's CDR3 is CASSPRGGETQYF. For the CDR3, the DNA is TGTGCCAGCAGCCCGCGGGGGGGCGAGACCCAGTACTTC.